This paragraph reports one TCR beta chain. Its antigen is currently unknown. This specimen belongs to a study of cytomegalovirus exposure and HLA in healthy donors. Every donor was a healthy person donating bone marrow. Study conclusions and caveats: There were about 160 TCR beta chains listed as cytomegalovirus-associated. Sequencing artifact likely explains a cluster of highly shared sequence variants. Beyond CMV serostatus, there was no information to go on about immune exposure.

Vbeta (60) and Jbeta (13) primers were used in the PCR. Profiled with immunoSEQ multiplex PCR; TCRdb holds only in-frame clones, not every one. The sample yields 120,000 or so clones, 15% seen once. Germline CDR1 and CDR2: LNHDA and SQIVND (reference sequence). This CDR3 has 11 amino acids. Between the trimmed V and J ends, which lost 8 bases and 5 bases, there was a span of 8 bases. V and J are TRBV19 and TRBJ2-3; tentative D call: TRBD2 (5 bases). The clonotype originates from a woman between 18 and 29 years old in good health and CMV-seronegative. Sequenced input: PBMCs. The CDR3 nucleotides are TGTGCCAGTTCCAGCGGAGATACGCAGTATTTT. Protein product: CASSSGDTQYF.